The rows below give T cell receptor beta chains drawn from one sample of a study of CD8+ T cells in alopecia areata. This table comes from immunoSEQ multiplex PCR, and its TCRdb copy is limited to in-frame clones, with some not included. The sample records around 100,000 clones, 55% being singletons. Sequenced input: CD4+ T cells sorted from blood. The receptors here all came from a human donor in good health. Both conserved end residues are part of each CDR3. The order of the fields is J gene, V gene, CDR3 protein.

J gene: TRBJ1-1; V gene: TRBV29-1; CDR3 protein: CSGAGQMNTEAFF
J gene: TRBJ2-6; V gene: TRBV19; CDR3 protein: CASQGGPGLSGANVLTF
J gene: TRBJ2-3; V gene: TRBV13; CDR3 protein: CASSLKASGATDTQYF
J gene: TRBJ2-1; V gene: TRBV29-1; CDR3 protein: CSVTAYNEQFF
J gene: TRBJ2-7; V gene: TRBV28; CDR3 protein: CASSPLGQPAYEQYF
J gene: TRBJ1-6; V gene: TRBV30; CDR3 protein: CAWRFRDSQPYSPLHF
J gene: TRBJ2-2; V gene: TRBV5-4; CDR3 protein: CASRGTKSGELFF
J gene: TRBJ1-6; V gene: TRBV30; CDR3 protein: CAGQTGINNSPLHF
J gene: TRBJ1-6; V gene: TRBV7-6; CDR3 protein: CASSSETGPNSPLHF
J gene: TRBJ2-1; V gene: TRBV20-1; CDR3 protein: CSARTGTEQFF
J gene: TRBJ2-7; V gene: TRBV29-1; CDR3 protein: CSVGYTIYEQYF
J gene: TRBJ2-7; V gene: TRBV30; CDR3 protein: CAWSVKILPFGEQYF
J gene: TRBJ1-2; V gene: TRBV2; CDR3 protein: CASSNTGGYGYTF
J gene: TRBJ1-5; V gene: TRBV6-1; CDR3 protein: CASSGDYNQPQHF
J gene: TRBJ2-1; V gene: TRBV9; CDR3 protein: CASMPLGLAGYEQFF
J gene: TRBJ2-7; V gene: TRBV7-2; CDR3 protein: CASSLGQGTYEQYF
J gene: TRBJ2-5; V gene: TRBV7-2; CDR3 protein: CASGTQRGTGTQYF
J gene: TRBJ1-2; V gene: TRBV29-1; CDR3 protein: CSVRQVSFSGYTF
J gene: TRBJ2-3; V gene: TRBV7-2; CDR3 protein: CASSLGGTDTQYF
J gene: TRBJ2-5; V gene: TRBV4-2; CDR3 protein: CASSVHETQYF
J gene: TRBJ1-1; V gene: TRBV29-1; CDR3 protein: CSAPHRGGNTEAFF
J gene: TRBJ2-3; V gene: TRBV7-7; CDR3 protein: CASSMVGGTDTQYF
J gene: TRBJ1-3; V gene: TRBV11-2; CDR3 protein: CASSITGGSGNTIYF
J gene: TRBJ1-5; V gene: TRBV28; CDR3 protein: CASSLNLDQPQHF
J gene: TRBJ1-4; V gene: TRBV5-8; CDR3 protein: CASSKGRVGKLFF
J gene: TRBJ1-6; V gene: TRBV6-1; CDR3 protein: CASRGGYRFNSPLHF
J gene: TRBJ1-2; V gene: TRBV2; CDR3 protein: CASEQGAYGYTF
J gene: TRBJ2-4; V gene: TRBV29-1; CDR3 protein: CSVRPREIQYF
J gene: TRBJ2-5; V gene: TRBV4-1; CDR3 protein: CASSLGVEETQYF
J gene: TRBJ2-2; V gene: TRBV29-1; CDR3 protein: CSVEGLYTGELFF
J gene: TRBJ1-3; V gene: TRBV30; CDR3 protein: CAWSVPGSTGNTIYF
J gene: TRBJ1-2; V gene: TRBV2; CDR3 protein: CASSDLQYGYTF
J gene: TRBJ1-2; V gene: TRBV6-5; CDR3 protein: CASKTSEIRGGYTF
J gene: TRBJ2-3; V gene: TRBV15; CDR3 protein: CATSRRDTDTQYF
J gene: TRBJ2-7; V gene: TRBV4-2; CDR3 protein: CASSQSSGGPPWYF